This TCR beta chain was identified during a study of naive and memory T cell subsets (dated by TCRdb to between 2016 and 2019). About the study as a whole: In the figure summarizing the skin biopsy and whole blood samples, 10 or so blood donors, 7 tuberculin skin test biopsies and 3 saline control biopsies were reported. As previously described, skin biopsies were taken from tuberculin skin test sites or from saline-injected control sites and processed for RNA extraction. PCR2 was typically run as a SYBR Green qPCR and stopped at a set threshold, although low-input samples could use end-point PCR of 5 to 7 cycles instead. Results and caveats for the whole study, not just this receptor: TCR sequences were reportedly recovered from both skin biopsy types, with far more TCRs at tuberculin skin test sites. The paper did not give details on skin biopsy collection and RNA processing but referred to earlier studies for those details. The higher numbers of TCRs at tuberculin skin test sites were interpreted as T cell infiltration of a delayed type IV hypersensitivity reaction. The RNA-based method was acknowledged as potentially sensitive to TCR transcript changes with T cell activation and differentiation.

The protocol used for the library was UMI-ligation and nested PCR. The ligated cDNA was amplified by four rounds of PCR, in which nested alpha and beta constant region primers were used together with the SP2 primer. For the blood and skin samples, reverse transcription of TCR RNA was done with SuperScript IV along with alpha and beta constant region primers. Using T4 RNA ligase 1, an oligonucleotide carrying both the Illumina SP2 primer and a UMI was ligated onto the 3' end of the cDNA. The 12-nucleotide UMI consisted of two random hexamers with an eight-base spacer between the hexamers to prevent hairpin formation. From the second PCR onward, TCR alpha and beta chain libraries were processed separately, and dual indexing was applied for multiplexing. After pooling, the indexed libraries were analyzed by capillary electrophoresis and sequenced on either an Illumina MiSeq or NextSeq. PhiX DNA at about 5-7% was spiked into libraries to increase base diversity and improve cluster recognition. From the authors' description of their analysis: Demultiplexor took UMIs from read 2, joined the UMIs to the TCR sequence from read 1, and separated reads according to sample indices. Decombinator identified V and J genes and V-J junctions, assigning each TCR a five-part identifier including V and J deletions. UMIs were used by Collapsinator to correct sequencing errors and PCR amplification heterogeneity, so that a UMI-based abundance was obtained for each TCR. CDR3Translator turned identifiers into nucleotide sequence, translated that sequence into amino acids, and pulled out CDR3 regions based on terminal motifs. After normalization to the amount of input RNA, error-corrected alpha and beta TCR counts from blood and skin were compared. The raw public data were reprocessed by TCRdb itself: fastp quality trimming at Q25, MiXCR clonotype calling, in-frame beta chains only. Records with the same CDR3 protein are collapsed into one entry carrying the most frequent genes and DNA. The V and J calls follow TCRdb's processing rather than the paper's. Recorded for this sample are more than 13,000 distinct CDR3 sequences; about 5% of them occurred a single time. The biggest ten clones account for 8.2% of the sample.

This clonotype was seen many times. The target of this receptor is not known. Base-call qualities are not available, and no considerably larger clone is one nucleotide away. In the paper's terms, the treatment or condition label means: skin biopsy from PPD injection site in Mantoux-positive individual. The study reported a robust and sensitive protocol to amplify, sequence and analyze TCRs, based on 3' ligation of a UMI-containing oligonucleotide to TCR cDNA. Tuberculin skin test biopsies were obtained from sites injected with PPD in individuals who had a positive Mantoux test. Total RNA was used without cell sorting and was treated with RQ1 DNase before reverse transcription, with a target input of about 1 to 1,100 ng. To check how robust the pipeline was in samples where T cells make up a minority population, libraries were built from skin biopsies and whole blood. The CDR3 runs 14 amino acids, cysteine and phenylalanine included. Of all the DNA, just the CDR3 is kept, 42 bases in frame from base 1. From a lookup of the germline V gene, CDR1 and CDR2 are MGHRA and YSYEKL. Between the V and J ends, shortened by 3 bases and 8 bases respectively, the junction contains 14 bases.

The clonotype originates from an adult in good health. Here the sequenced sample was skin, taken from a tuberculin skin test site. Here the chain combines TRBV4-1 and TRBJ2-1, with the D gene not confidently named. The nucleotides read TGCGCCAGCAGCCAGACCTACTTGGGTGATGAGCAGTTCTTC. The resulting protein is CASSQTYLGDEQFF.